This TCR beta chain was identified in a study of blood T cell repertoires in COVID-19. Study details: Whether acute or convalescent, the COVID-19 samples came from the United States, Italy and Spain. Sources were T cells, B-cell-depleted T cells, or PBMCs; the material itself was cDNA or gDNA.

V gave up 4 bases and J gave up 6 bases; unmatched junction bases: 7. Germline V lookup: CDR1 LGHDT, CDR2 YNNKEL (reference sequence). The CDR3 length is 14 residues. The repertoire was sequenced with immunoSEQ multiplex PCR; TCRdb's copy has only in-frame clones and lacks some. Counted here are 160,000 or so clones, roughly 90% occurring once; the ten biggest clones make up about 2.6%. The chain links TRBV3-1 (or the pseudogene TRBV3-2) to TRBJ1-1; the match to TRBD1 covers 8 bases. This sequence was found in a man between 60 and 75 years old with acute or convalescent COVID-19. Sample: peripheral blood. The CDR3, as DNA: TGTGCCAGCAGCCCACAGGGGGGCATAGCTGAAGCTTTCTTT. Its protein product is CASSPQGGIAEAFF.